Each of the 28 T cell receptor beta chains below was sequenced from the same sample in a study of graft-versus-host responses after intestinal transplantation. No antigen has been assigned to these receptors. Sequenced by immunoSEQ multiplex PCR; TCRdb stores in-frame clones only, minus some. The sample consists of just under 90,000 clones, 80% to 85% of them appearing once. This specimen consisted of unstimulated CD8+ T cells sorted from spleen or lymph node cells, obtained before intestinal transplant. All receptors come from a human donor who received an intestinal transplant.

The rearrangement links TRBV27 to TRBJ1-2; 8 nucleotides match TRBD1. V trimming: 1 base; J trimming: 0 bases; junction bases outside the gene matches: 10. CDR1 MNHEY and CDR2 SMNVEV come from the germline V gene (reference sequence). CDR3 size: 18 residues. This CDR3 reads CASSLLSGRQGSNYGYTF. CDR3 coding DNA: TGTGCCAGCAGTTTATTATCAGGTCGACAGGGGTCTAACTATGGCTACACCTTC.

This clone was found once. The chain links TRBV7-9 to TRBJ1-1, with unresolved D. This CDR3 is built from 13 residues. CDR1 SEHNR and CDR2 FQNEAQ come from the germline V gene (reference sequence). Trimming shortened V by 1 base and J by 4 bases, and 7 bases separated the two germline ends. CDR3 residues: CASSLGGPTEAFF. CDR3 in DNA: TGTGCCAGCAGCTTAGGGGGTCCCACTGAAGCTTTCTTT. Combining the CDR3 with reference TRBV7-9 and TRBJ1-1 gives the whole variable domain DTGVSQNPRHKITKRGQNVTFRCDPISEHNRLYWYRQTLGQGPEFLTYFQNEAQLEKSRLLSDRFSAERPKGSFSTLEIQRTEQGDSAMYLCASSLGGPTEAFFGQGTRLTVV.

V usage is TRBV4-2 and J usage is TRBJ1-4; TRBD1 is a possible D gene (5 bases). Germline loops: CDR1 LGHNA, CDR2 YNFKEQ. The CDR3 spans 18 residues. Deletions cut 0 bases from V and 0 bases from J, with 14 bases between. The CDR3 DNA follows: TGTGCCAGCAGCCAAGATCGGGTTGGGGACCCAACTAATGAAAAACTGTTTTTT. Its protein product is CASSQDRVGDPTNEKLFF.

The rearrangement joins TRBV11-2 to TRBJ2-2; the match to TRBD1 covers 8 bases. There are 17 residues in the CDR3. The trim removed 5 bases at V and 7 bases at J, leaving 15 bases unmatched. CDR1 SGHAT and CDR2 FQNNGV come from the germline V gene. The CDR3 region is CASSPTDRGRQGGELFF. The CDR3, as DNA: TGTGCCAGCAGCCCGACCGACAGGGGACGACAGGGCGGGGAGCTGTTTTTT.

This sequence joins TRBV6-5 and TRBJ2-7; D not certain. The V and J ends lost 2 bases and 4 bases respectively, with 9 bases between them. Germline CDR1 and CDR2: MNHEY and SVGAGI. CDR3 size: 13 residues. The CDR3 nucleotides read TGTGCCAGCAGTTACGGGGTCAGATACGAGCAGTACTTC. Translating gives CASSYGVRYEQYF.

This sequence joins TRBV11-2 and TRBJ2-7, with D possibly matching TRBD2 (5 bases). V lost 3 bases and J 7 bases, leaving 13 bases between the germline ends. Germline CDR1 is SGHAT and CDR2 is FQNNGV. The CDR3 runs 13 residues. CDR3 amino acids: CASSLWGASEQYF. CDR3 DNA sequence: TGTGCCAGCAGCTTGTGGGGAGCGAGTGAGCAGTACTTC. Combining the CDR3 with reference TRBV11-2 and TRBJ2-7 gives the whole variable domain EAGVAQSPRYKIIEKRQSVAFWCNPISGHATLYWYQQILGQGPKLLIQFQNNGVVDDSQLPKDRFSAERLKGVDSTLKIQPAKLEDSAVYLCASSLWGASEQYFGPGTRLTVT.

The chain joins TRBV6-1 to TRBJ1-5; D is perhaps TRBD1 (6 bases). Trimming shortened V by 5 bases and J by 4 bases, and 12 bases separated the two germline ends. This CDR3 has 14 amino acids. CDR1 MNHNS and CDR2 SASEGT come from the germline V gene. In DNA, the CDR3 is TGTGCCAGCAGTCTTCAAAGGGGGAATCAGCCCCAGCATTTT. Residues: CASSLQRGNQPQHF.

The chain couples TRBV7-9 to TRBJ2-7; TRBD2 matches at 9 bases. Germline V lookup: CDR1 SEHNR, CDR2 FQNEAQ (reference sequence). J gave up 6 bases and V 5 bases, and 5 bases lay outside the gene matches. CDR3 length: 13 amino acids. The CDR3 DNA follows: TGTGCCAGCAGCCTAGGACTAGCGAGCGAGCAGTACTTC. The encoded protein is CASSLGLASEQYF. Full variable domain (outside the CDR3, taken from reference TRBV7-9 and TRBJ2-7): DTGVSQNPRHKITKRGQNVTFRCDPISEHNRLYWYRQTLGQGPEFLTYFQNEAQLEKSRLLSDRFSAERPKGSFSTLEIQRTEQGDSAMYLCASSLGLASEQYFGPGTRLTVT.

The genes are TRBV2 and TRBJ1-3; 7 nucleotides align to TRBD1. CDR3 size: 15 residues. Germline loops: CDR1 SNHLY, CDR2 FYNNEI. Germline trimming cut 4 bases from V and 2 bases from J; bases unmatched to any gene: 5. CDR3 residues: CASSAQGETGNTIYF. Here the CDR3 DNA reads TGTGCCAGCAGTGCCCAGGGGGAAACTGGAAACACCATATATTTT.

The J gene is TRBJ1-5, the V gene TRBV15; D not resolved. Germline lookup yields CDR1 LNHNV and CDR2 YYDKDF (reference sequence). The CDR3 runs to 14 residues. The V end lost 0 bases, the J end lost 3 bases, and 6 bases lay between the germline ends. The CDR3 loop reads CATSRDRDNQPQHF. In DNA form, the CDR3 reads TGTGCCACCAGCAGAGACCGGGACAATCAGCCCCAGCATTTT.

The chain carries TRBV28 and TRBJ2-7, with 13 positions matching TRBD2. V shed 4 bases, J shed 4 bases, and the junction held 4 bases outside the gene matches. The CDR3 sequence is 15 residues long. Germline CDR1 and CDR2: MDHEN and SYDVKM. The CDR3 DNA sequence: TGTGCCAGCAGTTCGGGACTAGCGGGGATATACGAGCAGTACTTC. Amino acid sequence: CASSSGLAGIYEQYF.

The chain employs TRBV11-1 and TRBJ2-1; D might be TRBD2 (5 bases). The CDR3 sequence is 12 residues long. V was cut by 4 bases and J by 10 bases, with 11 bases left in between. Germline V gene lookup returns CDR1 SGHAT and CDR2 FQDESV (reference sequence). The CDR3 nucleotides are TGTGCCAGCAGCTCTTTGGACTGGGAGCAGTTCTTC. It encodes CASSSLDWEQFF.

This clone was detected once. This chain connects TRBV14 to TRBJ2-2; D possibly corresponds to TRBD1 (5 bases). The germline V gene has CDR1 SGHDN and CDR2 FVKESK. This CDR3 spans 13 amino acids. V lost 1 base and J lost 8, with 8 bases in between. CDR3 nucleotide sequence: TGTGCCAGCAGCCAAGCGGCAGGGGGGGAGCTGTTTTTT. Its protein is CASSQAAGGELFF.

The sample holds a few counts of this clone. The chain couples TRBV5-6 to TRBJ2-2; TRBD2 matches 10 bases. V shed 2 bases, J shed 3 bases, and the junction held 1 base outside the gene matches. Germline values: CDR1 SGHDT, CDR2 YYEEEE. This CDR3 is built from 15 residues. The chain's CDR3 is CASSFLAGDTGELFF. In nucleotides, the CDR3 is TGTGCCAGCAGCTTCCTAGCGGGGGACACCGGGGAGCTGTTTTTT.

The CDR3 region is CASSLGRNYNEQFF. CDR3 coding DNA: TGTGCCAGCAGCTTAGGTCGGAACTACAATGAGCAGTTCTTC. The genes are TRBV13 and TRBJ2-1; D not resolved. Trimming removed 0 bases at V and 3 bases at J, with 6 bases between. Germline-derived CDR1 and CDR2 are PRHDT and FYEKMQ (reference sequence). The CDR3 is made up of 14 amino acids.

In DNA form, the CDR3 reads TGTGCCAGCAGCCCCGGACAGTATAATTCACCCCTCCACTTT. It encodes CASSPGQYNSPLHF. The chain uses TRBV7-6 and TRBJ1-6; possible D gene TRBD1, 6 bases. Germline V gene lookup returns CDR1 SGHVS and CDR2 FNYEAQ. Trimming pared 5 bases from V and 4 bases from J, leaving 9 bases between. The CDR3 has 14 amino acids.

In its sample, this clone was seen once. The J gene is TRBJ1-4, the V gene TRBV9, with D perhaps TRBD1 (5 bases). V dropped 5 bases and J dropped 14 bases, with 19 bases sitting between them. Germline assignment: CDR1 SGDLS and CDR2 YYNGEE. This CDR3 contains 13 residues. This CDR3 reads CASSATDSFPLFF. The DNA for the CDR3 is TGTGCCAGCAGTGCCACAGACAGTTTCCCCCTGTTTTTT.

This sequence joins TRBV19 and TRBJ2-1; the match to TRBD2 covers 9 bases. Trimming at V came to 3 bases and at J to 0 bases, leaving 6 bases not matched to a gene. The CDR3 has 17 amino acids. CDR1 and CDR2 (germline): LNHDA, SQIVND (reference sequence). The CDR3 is CASSMGLAMSSYNEQFF. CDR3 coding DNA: TGTGCCAGTAGTATGGGACTAGCCATGAGCTCCTACAATGAGCAGTTCTTC.

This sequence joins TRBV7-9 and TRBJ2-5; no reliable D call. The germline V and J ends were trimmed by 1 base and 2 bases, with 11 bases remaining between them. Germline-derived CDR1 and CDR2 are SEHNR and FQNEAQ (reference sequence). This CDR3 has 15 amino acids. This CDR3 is CASSLVATAQETQYF. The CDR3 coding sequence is TGTGCCAGCAGCTTAGTCGCCACAGCACAAGAGACCCAGTACTTC.

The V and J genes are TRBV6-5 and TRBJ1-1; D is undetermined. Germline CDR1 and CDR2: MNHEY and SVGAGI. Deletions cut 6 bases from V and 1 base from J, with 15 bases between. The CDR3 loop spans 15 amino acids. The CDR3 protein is CASRKHTEANTEAFF. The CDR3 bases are TGTGCCAGCAGAAAACACACAGAGGCGAACACTGAAGCTTTCTTT.

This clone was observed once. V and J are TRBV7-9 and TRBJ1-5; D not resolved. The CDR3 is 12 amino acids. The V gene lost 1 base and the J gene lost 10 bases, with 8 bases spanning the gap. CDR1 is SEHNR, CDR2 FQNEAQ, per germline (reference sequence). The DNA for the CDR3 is TGTGCCAGCAGCTTAGATGGGCGTCCCCAGCATTTT. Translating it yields CASSLDGRPQHF.

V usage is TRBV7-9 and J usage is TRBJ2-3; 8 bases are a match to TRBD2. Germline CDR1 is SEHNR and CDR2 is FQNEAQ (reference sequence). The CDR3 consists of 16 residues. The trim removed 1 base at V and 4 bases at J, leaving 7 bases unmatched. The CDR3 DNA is TGTGCCAGCAGCTTAGGGTCGGGAGGGCCTGCAGATACGCAGTATTTT. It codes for CASSLGSGGPADTQYF. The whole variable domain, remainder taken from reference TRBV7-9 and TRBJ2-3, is DTGVSQNPRHKITKRGQNVTFRCDPISEHNRLYWYRQTLGQGPEFLTYFQNEAQLEKSRLLSDRFSAERPKGSFSTLEIQRTEQGDSAMYLCASSLGSGGPADTQYFGPGTRLTVL.

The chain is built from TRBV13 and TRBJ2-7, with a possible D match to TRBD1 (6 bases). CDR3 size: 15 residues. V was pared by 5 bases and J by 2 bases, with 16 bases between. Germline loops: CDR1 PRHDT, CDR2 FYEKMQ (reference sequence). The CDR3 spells CASSVGPGQTYEQYF. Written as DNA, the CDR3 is TGTGCCAGCAGCGTGGGACCGGGACAAACCTACGAGCAGTACTTC.

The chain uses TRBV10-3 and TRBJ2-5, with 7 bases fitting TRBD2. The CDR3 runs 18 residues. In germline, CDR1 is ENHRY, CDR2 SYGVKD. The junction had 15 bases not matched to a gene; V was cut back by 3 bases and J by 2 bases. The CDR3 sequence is CAISENRAGATGQETQYF. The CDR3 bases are TGTGCCATCAGTGAAAATCGGGCGGGAGCAACCGGACAAGAGACCCAGTACTTC.

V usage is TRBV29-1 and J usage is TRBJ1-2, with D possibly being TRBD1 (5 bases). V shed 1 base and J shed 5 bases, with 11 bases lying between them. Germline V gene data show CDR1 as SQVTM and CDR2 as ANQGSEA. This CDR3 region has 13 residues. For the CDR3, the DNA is TGCAGCGTTGAAGTGAGGGGTTTTTATGGCTACACCTTC. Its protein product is CSVEVRGFYGYTF.

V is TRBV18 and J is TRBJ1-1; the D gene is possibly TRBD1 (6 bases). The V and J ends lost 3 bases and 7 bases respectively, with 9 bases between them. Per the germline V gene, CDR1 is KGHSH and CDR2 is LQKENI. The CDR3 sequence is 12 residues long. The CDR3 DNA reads TGTGCCAGCTCACCGGGGACACTTGAAGCTTTCTTT. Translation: CASSPGTLEAFF.

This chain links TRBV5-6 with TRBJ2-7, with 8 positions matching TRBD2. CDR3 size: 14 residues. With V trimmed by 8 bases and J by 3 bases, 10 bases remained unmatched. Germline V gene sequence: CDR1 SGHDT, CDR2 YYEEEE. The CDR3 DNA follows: TGTGCCAGTTACCGGGAGGGCGTGAACTACGAGCAGTACTTC. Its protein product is CASYREGVNYEQYF. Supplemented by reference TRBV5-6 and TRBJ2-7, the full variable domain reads DAGVTQSPTHLIKTRGQQVTLRCSPKSGHDTVSWYQQALGQGPQFIFQYYEEEERQRGNFPDRFSGHQFPNYSSELNVNALLLGDSALYLCASYREGVNYEQYFGPGTRLTVT.

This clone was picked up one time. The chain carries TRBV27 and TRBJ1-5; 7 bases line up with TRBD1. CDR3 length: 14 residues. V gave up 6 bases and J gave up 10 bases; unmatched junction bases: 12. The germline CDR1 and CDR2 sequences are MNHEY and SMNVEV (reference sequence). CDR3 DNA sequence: TGTGCCAGCAGGAGACAGGGTAGCATACACCCCCAGCATTTT. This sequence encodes CASRRQGSIHPQHF.